These 5 T cell receptor beta chains were all obtained from the same sample, sequenced in a study of T-cell memory formation after mild COVID-19. TCRdb processed the 5' RACE reads anew with MiXCR; each CDR3 protein has one entry. This table holds almost 550,000 distinct CDR3 sequences, roughly 20% found once. The sequenced sample was PBMCs or a T cell subset sorted from them (not recorded which). All receptors come from an adult woman who had mild COVID-19 (a few samples of this study predate the infection). Cell type and time point are not known.

The V gene is TRBV19, the J gene TRBJ1-3; D not resolved. The CDR3 is 14 amino acids. V lost 3 bases, J lost 4 bases, and 10 bases lay in between. The V gene's germline CDR1 is LNHDA and CDR2 SQIVND (reference sequence). The CDR3 bases are TGTGCCAGTAGTATCTTCGTGGGAGGAAACACCATATATTTT. It translates to CASSIFVGGNTIYF.

V gene TRBV12-3 or TRBV12-4 combines with J gene TRBJ2-7; D ambiguous. V lost 5 bases and J 2 bases, leaving 13 bases between the germline ends. This CDR3 comprises 14 residues. The CDR3, as DNA: TGTGCCAGCAGTAGTGGCCAAAAAACCTACGAGCAGTACTTC. Protein product: CASSSGQKTYEQYF.

This clonotype was seen a handful of times. The chain is built from TRBV5-1 and TRBJ2-3, with D maybe TRBD2 (5 bases). V lost 4 bases to trimming and J lost 0 bases, with 24 bases between them. CDR3 size: 19 residues. The V gene's germline CDR1 is SGHRS and CDR2 YFSETQ. In nucleotides, the CDR3 is TGCGCCAGCAGCCCGCGATCGGCTGGAGGCGACTCTAGCACAGATACGCAGTATTTT. Amino acid sequence: CASSPRSAGGDSSTDTQYF.

The chain links TRBV18 to TRBJ2-7; no definite D call. V shed 3 bases and J shed 2 bases, with 8 bases lying between them. Germline loops: CDR1 KGHSH, CDR2 LQKENI. This CDR3 comprises 13 residues. CDR3 in amino acids: CASSPYATYEQYF. CDR3 coding DNA: TGTGCCAGCTCACCTTACGCTACCTACGAGCAGTACTTC.

The chain employs TRBV5-1 and TRBJ2-7, with D tentatively TRBD1 (6 bases). The CDR3 is 14 amino acids. The germline V and J ends were trimmed by 4 bases and 3 bases, with 14 bases remaining between them. The germline V gene has CDR1 SGHRS and CDR2 YFSETQ. This CDR3 reads CASSVGQTIYEQYF. The CDR3 nucleotides are TGCGCCAGCAGCGTCGGACAGACCATCTACGAGCAGTACTTC.